These 17 T cell receptor beta chains share one sample of origin, sequenced in a study of blood T cell repertoires in COVID-19. Sequenced by immunoSEQ multiplex PCR; TCRdb stores in-frame clones only, minus some. The sample yields 150,000 to 200,000 clones, 80% to 90% seen once. Sequenced sample: peripheral blood. The receptors here all came from a man aged 45-65 years with active or convalescent COVID-19.

This chain connects TRBV7-6 to TRBJ1-2; possible D gene TRBD1, 6 bases. The germline V gene encodes CDR1 SGHVS and CDR2 FNYEAQ. The CDR3 length is 14 residues. With 0 bases removed from V and 4 bases from J, the gap between germline ends came to 9 bases. Here the CDR3 reads CASSLADSIYGYTF. CDR3 sequence (DNA): TGTGCCAGCAGCTTAGCGGACAGCATCTATGGCTACACCTTC.

V gene TRBV2 combines with J gene TRBJ2-3; TRBD1 aligns across 9 bases. The V and J ends lost 8 bases and 5 bases, in that order; junction bases with no gene match: 11. This CDR3 region has 15 residues. From germline, CDR1 is SNHLY and CDR2 FYNNEI. The CDR3 bases are TGTGCCAGCTCACCCGGGACAGGGAGTGGAGATACGCAGTATTTT. Protein sequence: CASSPGTGSGDTQYF.

The chain employs TRBV7-3 and TRBJ2-2, with 8 bases aligning to TRBD2. CDR3 length: 15 residues. Germline CDR1 reads SGHTA; CDR2 reads FQGTGA. V was pared by 2 bases and J by 7 bases, with 6 bases of the junction left unmatched. CDR3 region: CASSLAGTSDGELFF. CDR3 bases: TGTGCCAGCAGCTTAGCCGGGACTAGTGACGGGGAGCTGTTTTTT.

The chain employs TRBV7-4 and TRBJ1-6, with 9 positions matching TRBD1. The CDR3 is 16 residues long. From germline, CDR1 is SGHVT and CDR2 SQSDAQ. Trimming cost V 7 bases and J 5 bases; bases outside gene matches: 9. CDR3 region: CASTPPQGANNSPLHF. CDR3 coding DNA: TGTGCCAGCACCCCCCCACAGGGGGCTAATAATTCACCCCTCCACTTT.

This chain uses TRBV30 with TRBJ2-5; 11 bases match TRBD2. Germline V gene sequence: CDR1 GTSNPN, CDR2 SVGIG (reference sequence). There are 14 residues in the CDR3. J lost 5 bases, V lost 1 base, and 3 bases had no gene match. The CDR3 sequence: CAWSGTSGGETQYF. The CDR3 bases are TGTGCCTGGAGTGGTACTAGCGGGGGTGAGACCCAGTACTTC.

This clone was found a few times. V and J are TRBV14 and TRBJ1-4; D call uncertain. This CDR3 comprises 14 residues. Germline lookup yields CDR1 SGHDN and CDR2 FVKESK. With 2 bases removed from V and 7 bases from J, the gap between germline ends came to 11 bases. CDR3 sequence (DNA): TGTGCCAGCAGCCAACACCTAGGATCTGAAAAACTGTTTTTT. Translated, it gives CASSQHLGSEKLFF.

The J gene is TRBJ1-5, the V gene TRBV4-2; D may be TRBD1 (6 bases). Looked up from germline, CDR1 is LGHNA and CDR2 is YNFKEQ. V lost 0 bases to trimming and J lost 7 bases, with 13 bases between them. CDR3 length: 15 residues. CDR3 nucleotide sequence: TGTGCCAGCAGCCAAGATCTGGGGGCAAGGCAGCCCCAGCATTTT. Protein: CASSQDLGARQPQHF.

This chain joins TRBV7-9 and TRBJ2-7; 9 nucleotides agree with TRBD1. Germline V CDR1 and CDR2: SEHNR, FQNEAQ (reference sequence). V shed 5 bases, J shed 7 bases, and the junction held 6 bases outside the gene matches. There are 13 residues in the CDR3. Here the CDR3 reads CASSKRTGEEQYF. In DNA, the CDR3 is TGTGCCAGCAGCAAACGGACAGGGGAGGAGCAGTACTTC.

The chain is built from TRBV6-5 and TRBJ1-2; tentatively, D is TRBD1 (5 bases). V shed 5 bases and J shed 5 bases, with 12 bases lying between them. CDR1 is MNHEY and CDR2 is SVGAGI in the germline V gene. CDR3 length: 13 residues. For the CDR3, the DNA is TGTGCCAGCAGTCCACAGGATTATTATGGCTACACCTTC. The encoded protein is CASSPQDYYGYTF.

The chain is built from TRBV7-9 and TRBJ2-3; D gene uncertain. Trimming took off 0 bases at V and 1 base at J, with 8 bases between the two ends. From germline, CDR1 is SEHNR and CDR2 FQNEAQ (reference sequence). The CDR3 is 15 amino acids. CDR3 residues: CASSLARFGTDTQYF. CDR3 nucleotides: TGTGCCAGCAGCTTAGCGCGGTTTGGCACAGATACGCAGTATTTT.

This chain joins TRBV9 and TRBJ1-6, with a possible D match to TRBD1 (5 bases). This CDR3 spans 16 amino acids. Trimming left V 3 bases short and J 5 bases short, with 15 bases between. CDR1 is SGDLS and CDR2 is YYNGEE in the germline V gene. The CDR3 bases are TGTGCCAGCAGCGCCGAGGAGGGACGGAATAATTCACCCCTCCACTTT. Translating gives CASSAEEGRNNSPLHF.

This clone was observed a single time. The genes are TRBV18 and TRBJ2-6, with D possibly matching TRBD1 (6 bases). CDR3 size: 17 residues. CDR1 is KGHSH and CDR2 is LQKENI in the germline V gene. The V end was cut by 2 bases, the J end by 2 bases, with 13 bases between. In DNA form, the CDR3 reads TGTGCCAGCTCACCAGGACCAGGGGCCCCTGGGGCCAACGTCCTGACTTTC. It encodes CASSPGPGAPGANVLTF. Supplemented by reference TRBV18 and TRBJ2-6, the full variable domain reads NAGVMQNPRHLVRRRGQEARLRCSPMKGHSHVYWYRQLPEEGLKFMVYLQKENIIDESGMPKERFSAEFPKEGPSILRIQQVVRGDSAAYFCASSPGPGAPGANVLTFGAGSRLTVL.

V is TRBV29-1 and J is TRBJ1-3; D gene uncertain. Trimming cost V 3 bases and J 2 bases, with 5 bases left between them. The CDR3 extends over 12 amino acids. Germline CDR1 and CDR2: SQVTM and ANQGSEA. CDR3 coding DNA: TGCAGCGTTGACCTAACTGGAAACACCATATATTTT. Translated, it gives CSVDLTGNTIYF.

This clone turned up a few times. This sequence joins TRBV12-3 or TRBV12-4 and TRBJ2-7; 13 bases align to TRBD2. This CDR3 is 13 amino acids long. The ends lost 9 bases at V and 13 bases at J; junction bases unmatched: 12. CDR3 sequence reads: CASGLAGAPGAYF. The CDR3 bases are TGTGCCAGTGGACTAGCGGGGGCCCCCGGTGCCTACTTC.

In this sample, this clone turned up a few times. This sequence joins TRBV19 and TRBJ1-4; D uncertain. Looked up from germline, CDR1 is LNHDA and CDR2 is SQIVND (reference sequence). This CDR3 is built from 14 residues. Trimming left V 4 bases short and J 7 bases short, with 13 bases between. The CDR3 loop reads CASSTRVMGEKLFF. The CDR3 nucleotides read TGTGCCAGTAGTACCCGGGTTATGGGTGAAAAACTGTTTTTT.

V usage is TRBV14 and J usage is TRBJ1-1; D is unresolved. Germline V gene sequence: CDR1 SGHDN, CDR2 FVKESK. There are 12 residues in the CDR3. V lost 8 bases and J 1 base, leaving 8 bases between the germline ends. The CDR3 sequence is CASARGNTEAFF. In nucleotides, the CDR3 is TGTGCCAGCGCCCGGGGGAACACTGAAGCTTTCTTT.

DNA of the CDR3: TGTGCCAGCAGATTGGGACTCGTGAACACCGGGGAGCTGTTTTTT. Translating gives CASRLGLVNTGELFF. This sequence joins TRBV28 and TRBJ2-2; weak D call: TRBD2 (6 bases). This CDR3 comprises 15 residues. Germline assignment: CDR1 MDHEN and CDR2 SYDVKM. Trimming cost V 6 bases and J 1 base, with 12 bases left between them. The entire variable domain, with the rest obtained from reference TRBV28 and TRBJ2-2, is as follows: DVKVTQSSRYLVKRTGEKVFLECVQDMDHENMFWYRQDPGLGLRLIYFSYDVKMKEKGDIPEGYSVSREKKERFSLILESASTNQTSMYLCASRLGLVNTGELFFGEGSRLTVL.